This passage covers 8 T cell receptor beta chains from one sample sequenced in a study of blood T cell repertoires in COVID-19. Generated by immunoSEQ multiplex PCR, the TCRdb table keeps only in-frame clones and is missing some. The table lists about 370,000 clones, 80% to 90% of them singletons, with 10% in the top ten. The sequencing input was peripheral blood. All receptors come from a woman aged 25-40 years with COVID-19, enrolled during active disease.

The J gene is TRBJ2-1, the V gene TRBV10-2; 7 bases match TRBD2. This CDR3 has 16 amino acids. The V gene end was trimmed by 5 bases and the J gene end by 2 bases; junction bases not matched to a gene: 9. The germline CDR1 and CDR2 sequences are WSHSY and SAAADI. The CDR3 DNA is TGCGCCAGCAGTTCCCCGAAGCGGGAAGCCTACAATGAGCAGTTCTTC. It codes for CASSSPKREAYNEQFF.

The chain carries TRBV10-2 and TRBJ2-2; no firm D call. This CDR3 contains 14 residues. Germline CDR1 reads WSHSY; CDR2 reads SAAADI. Trimming took off 4 bases at V and 3 bases at J, with 9 bases between the two ends. Here the CDR3 DNA reads TGCGCCAGCAGTGCTGACTTCTACACCGGGGAGCTGTTTTTT. Protein: CASSADFYTGELFF.

V and J are TRBV10-1 and TRBJ2-4, with D maybe TRBD2 (6 bases). The CDR3 totals 14 residues. The germline gives CDR1 WNHNN, CDR2 SYGVQD (reference sequence). V was clipped by 4 bases and J by 8 bases, with 15 bases between them. The CDR3 sequence: CASSAGDSRDIQYF. For the CDR3, the DNA is TGCGCCAGCAGTGCCGGGGACTCGAGGGACATTCAGTACTTC.

There are a few counts of this clone. V and J are TRBV6-5 and TRBJ2-2; the match to TRBD1 covers 8 bases. The V and J ends lost 6 bases and 8 bases, in that order; junction bases with no gene match: 5. The CDR3 contains 13 residues. CDR1 is MNHEY, CDR2 SVGAGI, per germline. DNA for the CDR3: TGTGCCAGCAGCCGGACAGGGTCAGGGGAGCTGTTTTTT. Encoded protein: CASSRTGSGELFF.

The chain links TRBV6-5 to TRBJ1-6, with TRBD1 identical over 11 bases. Losses at the gene ends were 3 bases for V and 8 bases for J; bases not matched to a gene: 3. Looked up from germline, CDR1 is MNHEY and CDR2 is SVGAGI. This CDR3 spans 15 amino acids. CDR3 region: CASSYAGQGDSPLHF. DNA for the CDR3: TGTGCCAGCAGTTATGCGGGACAGGGGGATTCACCCCTCCACTTT.

The V gene is TRBV27, the J gene TRBJ1-1; tentatively, D is TRBD1 (5 bases). V lost 3 bases, J lost 5 bases, and 10 bases lay in between. CDR1 and CDR2 from the germline V gene are MNHEY and SMNVEV (reference sequence). The CDR3 sequence is 13 residues long. The CDR3 here is CASSFGGRTEAFF. CDR3 coding DNA: TGTGCCAGCAGTTTCGGGGGGAGGACTGAAGCTTTCTTT.

The rearrangement joins TRBV28 to TRBJ1-1; 7 positions agree with TRBD1. This CDR3 spans 14 amino acids. Germline-derived CDR1 and CDR2 are MDHEN and SYDVKM. Trimming removed 3 bases from V and 8 bases from J; junction bases left unmatched: 9. CDR3 residues: CASSFNIGGAEAFF. DNA of the CDR3: TGTGCCAGCAGTTTTAATATAGGGGGCGCGGAAGCTTTCTTT.

The CDR3: CASSRDYPYF. The CDR3 nucleotides are TGTGCCAGCAGCCGCGATTATCCGTACTTC. V and J are TRBV4-2 and TRBJ2-7; D is uncertain. Looked up from germline, CDR1 is LGHNA and CDR2 is YNFKEQ. Trimming shortened V by 4 bases and J by 12 bases, and 10 bases separated the two germline ends. This CDR3 comprises 10 residues.